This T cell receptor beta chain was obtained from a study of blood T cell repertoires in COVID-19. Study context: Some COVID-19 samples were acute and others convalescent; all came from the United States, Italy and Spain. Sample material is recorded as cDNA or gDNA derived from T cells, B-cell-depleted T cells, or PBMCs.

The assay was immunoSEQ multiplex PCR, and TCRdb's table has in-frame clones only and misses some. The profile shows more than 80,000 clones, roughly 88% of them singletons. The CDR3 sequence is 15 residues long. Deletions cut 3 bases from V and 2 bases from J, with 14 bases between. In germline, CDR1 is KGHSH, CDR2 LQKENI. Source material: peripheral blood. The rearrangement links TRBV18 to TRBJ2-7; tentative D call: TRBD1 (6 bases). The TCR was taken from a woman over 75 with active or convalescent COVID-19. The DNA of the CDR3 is TGTGCCAGCTCACCCTTAGTGACAGGCCCCTACGAGCAGTACTTC. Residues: CASSPLVTGPYEQYF.